Listed here are 9 T cell receptor beta chains from one sample, sequenced in a study of CD8+CD57+ T cells in acquired aplastic anemia. CDR3 and TCR beta VDJ profiling relied on a genomic DNA template. Each CDR3 protein gets one entry after TCRdb re-called the reads with MiXCR. The sample lists 400,000 to 500,000 distinct CDR3 sequences; roughly 64% were seen once. The source material was sorted CD4+, CD8+, or CD8+CD57+ T cells (not recorded which) from PBMCs. These receptors were taken from a human donor in good health, serving as a control.

Notes on this clonotype: This may be a read error: a much more frequent sequence differs by one nucleotide. This chain connects TRBV7-6 to TRBJ2-1; D could derive from TRBD1 or TRBD2 (5 bases each). This CDR3 region has 15 residues. Germline values: CDR1 SGHVS, CDR2 FNYEAQ. V was pared by 5 bases and J by 7 bases, with 18 bases between. CDR3 nucleotides: TGTGCCAGCAGCCAGAACAGAGGGGCGATGAATGAGCAGTTCTTC. Translated, it gives CASSQNRGAMNEQFF.

The gene calls are TRBV7-9 and TRBJ2-1; D gene uncertain. Germline V gene sequence: CDR1 SEHNR, CDR2 FQNEAQ (reference sequence). Trimming cost V 2 bases and J 1 base, with 12 bases left between them. The CDR3 consists of 16 residues. CDR3 sequence reads: CASSLTGVRSYNEQFF. DNA for the CDR3: TGTGCCAGCAGCTTAACTGGGGTTAGATCCTACAATGAGCAGTTCTTC.

This clonotype was seen repeatedly, ten times or more. J is TRBJ2-7 and V is TRBV6-5, with 8 bases aligning to TRBD1. CDR1 and CDR2 from the germline V gene are MNHEY and SVGAGI. J was trimmed by 1 base and V by 6 bases; bases with no gene match: 5. This CDR3 has 14 amino acids. The CDR3 region is CASRDRQGSYEQYF. Written as DNA, the CDR3 is TGTGCCAGCAGGGATCGACAGGGGTCCTACGAGCAGTACTTC.

Ten or more counts support this clonotype. J is TRBJ2-7 and V is TRBV5-8, with 9 bases identical to TRBD1. The CDR3 spans 15 residues. Germline V lookup: CDR1 SGHTS, CDR2 YDEGEE. J was trimmed by 2 bases and V by 3 bases; bases with no gene match: 6. This chain's CDR3 is CASSYGQGSTYEQYF. CDR3 nucleotide sequence: TGTGCCAGCAGCTACGGACAGGGGTCCACCTACGAGCAGTACTTC.

The rearrangement links TRBV4-2 to TRBJ1-5; no reliable D call. CDR1 and CDR2 from the germline V gene are LGHNA and YNFKEQ. The CDR3 consists of 13 residues. V was pared by 0 bases and J by 6 bases, with 6 bases between. CDR3 nucleotides: TGTGCCAGCAGCCAAGATATTGGTCAGCCCCAGCATTTT. This encodes CASSQDIGQPQHF.

As concerns this clonotype: The conserved final phenylalanine or tryptophan is absent from the CDR3, which likely points to a read error. The chain uses TRBV7-2 and TRBJ2-7; D not certain. The CDR3 loop spans 16 amino acids. Trimming took 1 base from V and 3 from J, leaving 16 bases between them. In germline, CDR1 is SGHTA, CDR2 FQGNSA. The CDR3 sequence is CASSLVAKQPHYEQYS. For the CDR3, the DNA is TGTGCCAGCAGCTTAGTCGCCAAGCAGCCCCACTACGAGCAGTACTCC.

The sample holds many counts of this clonotype. The gene calls are TRBV19 and TRBJ1-2; 7 nucleotides line up with TRBD1. Germline CDR1 and CDR2: LNHDA and SQIVND (reference sequence). The CDR3 length is 16 residues. V lost 4 bases to trimming and J lost 3 bases; unmatched junction nucleotides: 11. The CDR3 here is CASSRVNQGQDYGYTF. The DNA of the CDR3 is TGTGCCAGTAGTAGAGTTAATCAAGGACAGGACTATGGCTACACCTTC. Combining the CDR3 with reference TRBV19 and TRBJ1-2 gives the whole variable domain DGGITQSPKYLFRKEGQNVTLSCEQNLNHDAMYWYRQDPGQGLRLIYYSQIVNDFQKGDIAEGYSVSREKKESFPLTVTSAQKNPTAFYLCASSRVNQGQDYGYTFGSGTRLTVV.

In its sample, this clonotype was seen many times. The chain employs TRBV19 and TRBJ2-2, with D tentatively TRBD1 (6 bases). Germline V CDR1 and CDR2: LNHDA, SQIVND (reference sequence). V gave up 6 bases and J gave up 8 bases, with 16 bases separating them. This CDR3 is built from 14 residues. For the CDR3, the DNA is TGTGCCAGTAGGGGCGCAGGGGAGTTGGGGGAGCTGTTTTTT. Amino acids: CASRGAGELGELFF.

The chain is built from TRBV7-2 and TRBJ2-2, with D tentatively TRBD2 (6 bases). Germline V gene lookup returns CDR1 SGHTA and CDR2 FQGNSA. The CDR3 loop spans 15 amino acids. Trimming took 1 base from V and 12 from J, leaving 18 bases between them. This CDR3 is CASSLGAGRTGQLFF. The DNA for the CDR3 is TGTGCCAGCAGCTTAGGGGCGGGGCGCACTGGGCAGCTGTTTTTT.